This TCR beta chain is from a study of neurological immune-mediated disorders (dated by TCRdb to the late 2010s). Regarding the complete study: Using UMI-based sequencing, the study compared peripheral blood TCR-beta repertoires from patients with HTLV-I-associated myelopathy (HAM/TSP), patients with multiple sclerosis, and healthy controls. Alongside PBMC samples, the set of some 97 TCR-beta libraries contained longitudinal samples, technical triplicates, and paired CD4+ and CD8+ T-cell subsets that had been sorted. Each longitudinal HAM/TSP and healthy donor was sampled at 3 time-points spaced at about 3-40 month intervals. The cohort was made up of 60 to 75 subjects, consisting of roughly 15 HAM/TSP patients, about 35 multiple sclerosis patients and 20 healthy controls.

Broad study findings and their caveats: No identical CDR3 amino acid sequences were found to be shared among expanded clones across subjects, suggesting that TCR-beta repertoires were private in all groups. The highest TCR clonal expansion was observed in HAM/TSP patients, whereas the lowest was observed in MS patients, even when compared with healthy controls.

At least ten counts were recorded for this clonotype. Its antigen has not been determined. No much larger clonotype is one base removed from it; base qualities were not supplied. The label giving this sample's time point can be read as: longitudinal time-point 3. The healthy controls were volunteers from blood banks in Maryland, USA. Unsorted PBMC libraries were generated from 2 million PBMCs stored in RNAlater at -80 °C until RNA extraction. Peripheral blood was subjected to Ficoll-Hypaque density gradient centrifugation to isolate PBMCs, which were then cryopreserved in liquid nitrogen. The germline V gene sets CDR1 to MGHDK and CDR2 to SYGVNS. The CDR3 runs 12 residues from the cysteine to the phenylalanine. Just the 36-base CDR3 DNA is kept, in frame starting at base 1. V and J are truncated by 4 bases and 11 bases respectively, leaving an intervening sequence of 12 bases. cDNA was synthesized by template-switch 5'RACE using a primer carrying a 10-nucleotide random unique molecular identifier by which each TCR transcript was tagged. Over 200 million TCR-beta sequences, covering 15-18 subjects, were produced in each sequencing run. Total RNA was extracted with the RNeasy kit. The KAPA Real-time Library Amplification kit was used to amplify TCR-beta VDJ regions with primers for the TCR constant region and the 5'RACE anchor. Sample indexes and Illumina adaptors were added in a first PCR, after which library yield was increased in a second PCR. The roughly 650 bp TCR product was size-selected on a 2% E-gel SizeSelection system after Ampure bead purification. Before pooling, library quality was assessed on a Bioanalyzer, concentration was determined with Qubit, and library quantification was performed with the Kapa Library Quantification kit. An Illumina HiSeq 2500 was used to sequence the libraries paired-end at 2 x 150 bp. To increase sequence diversity, about 25-30% phiX was spiked into each library pool. Regarding the original processing steps: The quality-filtered reads were processed with the UMI-based MiGEC pipeline, whose error correction step removed more than 80% of the raw TCR sequences. VDJ genes were aligned to IMGT germline references, and clonotypes were defined by unique CDR3 amino acid sequence plus V-J genes. VDJtools evaluated clonal expansion, Shannon diversity and CDR3 relatedness (CalcPairwiseDistances, ClusterSamples); CLCbio workbench built phylogenetic trees. Using coefficient-of-variation modelling across technical triplicates, the study counted a clone as expanded if it had at least 8 unique UMIs. TCRdb took the public reads, trimmed them with fastp at Q25, ran MiXCR for clone calling and kept in-frame beta chains. One record per CDR3 amino acid sequence lists the most common genes and DNA. It is TCRdb's table, rather than the study itself, that gives the V and J calls and clone size. A total of tens of thousands of distinct CDR3 sequences appear in this sample, roughly 8% of them only once. The ten largest clones capture about 1.9% of the sample.

The sample was PBMCs. The sequence derives from a woman between 35 and 50 years old in good health. The chain joins TRBV25-1 to TRBJ2-1; a weak D assignment points to TRBD2 (6 bases agree). The bases read TGTGCCAGCAGTGTCGGACGGGAGAAGCAGTTCTTC. It translates to CASSVGREKQFF. Here the CDR3 is joined to the reference TRBV25-1 and TRBJ2-1 genes, and the full variable domain is: EADIYQTPRYLVIGTGKKITLECSQTMGHDKMYWYQQDPGMELHLIHYSYGVNSTEKGDLSSESTVSRIRTEHFPLTLESARPSHTSQYLCASSVGREKQFFGPGTRLTVL.